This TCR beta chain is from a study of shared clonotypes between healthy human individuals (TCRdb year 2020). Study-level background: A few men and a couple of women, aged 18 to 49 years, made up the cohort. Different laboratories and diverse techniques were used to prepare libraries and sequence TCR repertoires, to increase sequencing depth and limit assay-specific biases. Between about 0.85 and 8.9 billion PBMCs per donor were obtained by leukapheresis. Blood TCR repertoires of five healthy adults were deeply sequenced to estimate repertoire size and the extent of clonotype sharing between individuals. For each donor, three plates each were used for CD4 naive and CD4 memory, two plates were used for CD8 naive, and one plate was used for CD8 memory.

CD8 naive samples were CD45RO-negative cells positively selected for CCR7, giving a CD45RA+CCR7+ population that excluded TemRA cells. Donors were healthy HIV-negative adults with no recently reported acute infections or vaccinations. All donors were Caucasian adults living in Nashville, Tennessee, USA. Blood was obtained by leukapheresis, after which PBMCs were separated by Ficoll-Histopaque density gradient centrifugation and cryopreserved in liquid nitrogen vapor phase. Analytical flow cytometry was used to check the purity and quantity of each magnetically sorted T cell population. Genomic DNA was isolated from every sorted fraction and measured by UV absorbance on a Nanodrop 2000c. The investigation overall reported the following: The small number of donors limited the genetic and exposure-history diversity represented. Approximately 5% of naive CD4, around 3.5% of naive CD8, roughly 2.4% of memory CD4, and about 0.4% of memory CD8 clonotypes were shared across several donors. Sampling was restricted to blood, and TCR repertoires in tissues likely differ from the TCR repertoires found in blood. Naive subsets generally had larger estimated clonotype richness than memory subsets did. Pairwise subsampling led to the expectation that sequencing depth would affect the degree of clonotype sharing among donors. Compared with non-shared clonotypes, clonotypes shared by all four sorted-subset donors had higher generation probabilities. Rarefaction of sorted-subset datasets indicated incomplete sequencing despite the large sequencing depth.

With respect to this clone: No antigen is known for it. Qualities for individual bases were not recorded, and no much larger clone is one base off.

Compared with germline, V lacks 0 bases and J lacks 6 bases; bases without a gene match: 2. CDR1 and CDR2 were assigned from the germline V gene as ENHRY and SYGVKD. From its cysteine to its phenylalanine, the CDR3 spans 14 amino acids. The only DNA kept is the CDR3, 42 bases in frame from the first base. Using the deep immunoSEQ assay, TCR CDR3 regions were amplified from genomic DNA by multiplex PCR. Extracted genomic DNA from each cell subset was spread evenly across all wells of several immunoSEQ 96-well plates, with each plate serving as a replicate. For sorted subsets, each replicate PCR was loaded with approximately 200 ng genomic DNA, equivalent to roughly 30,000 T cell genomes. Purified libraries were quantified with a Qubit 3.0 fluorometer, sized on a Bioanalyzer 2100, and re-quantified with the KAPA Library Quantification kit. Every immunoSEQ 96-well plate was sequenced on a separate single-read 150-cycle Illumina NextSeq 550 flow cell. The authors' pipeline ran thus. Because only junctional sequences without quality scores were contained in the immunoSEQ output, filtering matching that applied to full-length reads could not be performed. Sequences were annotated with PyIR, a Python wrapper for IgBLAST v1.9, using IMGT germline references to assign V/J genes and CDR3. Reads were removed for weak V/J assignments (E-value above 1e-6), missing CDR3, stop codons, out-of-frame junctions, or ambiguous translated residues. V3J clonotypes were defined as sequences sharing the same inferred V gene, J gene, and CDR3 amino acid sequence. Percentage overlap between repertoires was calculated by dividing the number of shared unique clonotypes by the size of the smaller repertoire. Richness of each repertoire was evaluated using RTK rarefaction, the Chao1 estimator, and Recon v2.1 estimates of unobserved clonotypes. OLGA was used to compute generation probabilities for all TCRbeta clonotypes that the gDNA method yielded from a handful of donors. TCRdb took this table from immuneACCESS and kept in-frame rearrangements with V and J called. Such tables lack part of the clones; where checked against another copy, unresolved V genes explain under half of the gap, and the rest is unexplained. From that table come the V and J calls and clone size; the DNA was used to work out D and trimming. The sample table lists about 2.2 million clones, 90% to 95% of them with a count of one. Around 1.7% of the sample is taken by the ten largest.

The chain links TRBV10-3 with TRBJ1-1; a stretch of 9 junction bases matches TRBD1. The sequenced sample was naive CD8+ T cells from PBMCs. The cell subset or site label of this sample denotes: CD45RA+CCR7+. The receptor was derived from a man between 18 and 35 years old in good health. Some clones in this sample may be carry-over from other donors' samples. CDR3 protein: CAISESGQGPEAFF. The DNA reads TGTGCCATCAGTGAGTCGGGACAGGGCCCTGAAGCTTTCTTT.